This record looks at one TCR beta chain sequence and its context. No cognate antigen has been identified for it. Within one base of it there is no much larger clone, and no base qualities were kept. The library came from the immunoSEQ multiplex PCR assay. Rearranged TCR beta chain sequences were amplified using the hsTCRB Kit according to the manufacturer's protocol. TCRB libraries were sequenced on an Illumina MiSeq. Processing in the source paper ran as follows. The kit vendor's proprietary platform handled demultiplexing, trimming and gene mapping. Drawn from immuneACCESS, this table holds only the in-frame rearrangements with V and J called that TCRdb kept. Clones are partly lost; checked studies trace under half to an unresolved V gene and leave the rest unexplained. Clone size and the V and J calls come from that table; the DNA yielded D and trimming. A total of tens of thousands of clones appear in this sample, around 75% of them only once. The ten most abundant clones make up 8.9% of the sample.

These data originate in a study of a mutant IDH1 vaccine in newly diagnosed glioma (dated by TCRdb to about 2021). Regarding the research as a whole: Vaccination started 4-6 weeks after radiotherapy alone, or was given together with temozolomide cycles in the groups whose treatment included chemotherapy. Of the 25 to 40 patients who were treated, 62.5% were male and around 40% were female, and the mean age was around 40 years. For exploratory analyses, about two dozen treated patients had longitudinal TCRB deep sequencing done wherever samples were available. Before enrollment, most patients had been given radiochemotherapy with temozolomide as standard therapy, while the rest had received either radiotherapy alone or temozolomide alone. The week-35 safety follow-up was designated visit V12, and the week-47 end of study was designated visit V13. Peripheral blood was collected at six visits: V03 (baseline), V05, V07, V10, V12 and V13. Findings and caveats that apply to the study as a whole: Changes in the top peripheral T cell clonotypes picked up by TCRB sequencing did not appear to be linked to pseudoprogression. Availability determined which PBMC samples were chosen for TCRB deep sequencing. According to the authors, sample limitations meant that analyses of patient blood samples could not be reproduced. Across multiple MHC alleles, vaccine-induced immune responses were seen in just over 90% of patients.

Read against the paper, the sample's time point label means: week 47, end of study. Every vaccine dose consisted of 300 ug of a 20-mer mutant IDH1 peptide in Montanide, administered subcutaneously together with topical imiquimod. Eight vaccinations were administered to patients in weeks 1, 3, 5, 7, 11, 15, 19 and 23, corresponding to visits V03 through V10. The donors had newly diagnosed IDH1-mutant astrocytomas of WHO grade 3 or 4 that showed loss of nuclear ATRX. The samples were drawn from NOA16, a multicentre, single-arm, open-label phase I trial in Germany that tested a mutant IDH1 peptide vaccine in humans for the first time. Genomic DNA for TCRB sequencing was extracted from EDTA blood using the DNeasy Blood and Tissue Kit. This TCR derives from a man in his forties with glioma. Sequenced here: PBMCs, sampled from a glioma patient whose treatment included an IDH1 peptide vaccine.

The DNA reads as follows: TGTGCCAGCAGAACAGACACGGACTATGGCTACACCTTC. This translates into CASRTDTDYGYTF. The chain couples TRBV6-5 to TRBJ1-2, with no confident D gene call. The CDR1 and CDR2 encoded by the germline V gene are MNHEY and SVGAGI. There are 13 amino acids in the CDR3, from cysteine to phenylalanine inclusive. The CDR3 DNA has 39 bases and is translated from base 1. The junction shows trimming of 6 bases on V and 3 bases on J, plus 11 bases between the germline ends.